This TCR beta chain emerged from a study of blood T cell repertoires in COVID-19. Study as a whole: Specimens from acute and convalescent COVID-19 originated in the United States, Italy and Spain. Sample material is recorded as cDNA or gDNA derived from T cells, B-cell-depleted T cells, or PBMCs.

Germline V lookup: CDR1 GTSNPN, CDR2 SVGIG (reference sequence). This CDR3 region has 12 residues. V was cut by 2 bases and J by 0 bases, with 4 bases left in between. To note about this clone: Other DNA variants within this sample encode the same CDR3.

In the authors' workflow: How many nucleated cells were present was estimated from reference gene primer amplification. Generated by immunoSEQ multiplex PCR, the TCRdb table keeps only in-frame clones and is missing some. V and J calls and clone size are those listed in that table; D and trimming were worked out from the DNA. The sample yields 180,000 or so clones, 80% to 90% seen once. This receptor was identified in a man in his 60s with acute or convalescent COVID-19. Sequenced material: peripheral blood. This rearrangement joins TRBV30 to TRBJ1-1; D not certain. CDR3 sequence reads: CAWSRLNTEAFF. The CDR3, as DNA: TGTGCCTGGAGTCGGTTGAACACTGAAGCTTTCTTT.